Listed below are T cell receptor beta chains from one sample, sequenced in a study of PD-1 blockade in classical Hodgkin lymphoma. Produced via immunoSEQ multiplex PCR; TCRdb's table is partial and in-frame only. The sample has around 92,000 clones; approximately 86% are singletons. The starting material was peripheral blood mononuclear cells (PBMCs), obtained before the fourth cycle of nivolumab. The origin of the receptors is a human donor with classical Hodgkin lymphoma. The CDR3 runs from the conserved cysteine through the conserved F or W. The order of the fields is D gene, V gene, clone size, J gene, CDR3 DNA, CDR3 protein. D genes are given only for firm matches. The size field is filled for only some rows; it gives once, few, many or a size class.

D gene: TRBD1; V gene: TRBV5-1; clone size: once; J gene: TRBJ1-2; CDR3 DNA: TGCGCCAGCAGCTTGCAACAGGGGGTCGGAGGCTACACCTTC; CDR3 protein: CASSLQQGVGGYTF
D gene: .; V gene: TRBV6-1; clone size: many; J gene: TRBJ1-5; CDR3 DNA: TGTGCCAGCAGTGTTAAGGGAAATCAGCCCCAGCATTTT; CDR3 protein: CASSVKGNQPQHF
D gene: TRBD1; V gene: TRBV10-1; clone size: .; J gene: TRBJ1-5; CDR3 DNA: TGCGCCAGCGCTCCCGGGACAGGGGGCTCCGAGGGTCAGCCCCAGCATTTT; CDR3 protein: CASAPGTGGSEGQPQHF
D gene: .; V gene: TRBV11-2; clone size: .; J gene: TRBJ1-1; CDR3 DNA: TGTGCCAGCAGCGGGACGGCAGGCGACACTGAAGCTTTCTTT; CDR3 protein: CASSGTAGDTEAFF
D gene: .; V gene: TRBV28; clone size: .; J gene: TRBJ1-2; CDR3 DNA: TGTGCCAGCAGTTTCGACGATGGCTACACCTTC; CDR3 protein: CASSFDDGYTF
D gene: TRBD2; V gene: TRBV5-8; clone size: .; J gene: TRBJ2-7; CDR3 DNA: TGTGCCAGCAGGGCCCGGACTAGCGGGAGCTACGAGCAGTACTTC; CDR3 protein: CASRARTSGSYEQYF
D gene: .; V gene: TRBV19; clone size: .; J gene: TRBJ1-2; CDR3 DNA: TGTGCCAGTAGTATGGGCTTTGGGGGGGCGACCTATGGCTACACCTTC; CDR3 protein: CASSMGFGGATYGYTF
D gene: TRBD2; V gene: TRBV19; clone size: .; J gene: TRBJ2-7; CDR3 DNA: TGTGCCAGTAGTATAGGAGCGGGACGCGAGCAGTACTTC; CDR3 protein: CASSIGAGREQYF
D gene: .; V gene: TRBV5-1; clone size: .; J gene: TRBJ1-1; CDR3 DNA: TGCGCCAGCAGCTTGATGGGGAACACTGAAGCTTTCTTT; CDR3 protein: CASSLMGNTEAFF
D gene: TRBD1; V gene: TRBV5-1; clone size: .; J gene: TRBJ2-5; CDR3 DNA: TGCGCCAGTAGAGCCCTGGGGGGACAGGGCATAGGGGCCCAGTACTTC; CDR3 protein: CASRALGGQGIGAQYF
D gene: .; V gene: TRBV11-2; clone size: .; J gene: TRBJ2-3; CDR3 DNA: TGTGCCAGCAGCCCACGTCGGGATACGCAGTATTTT; CDR3 protein: CASSPRRDTQYF